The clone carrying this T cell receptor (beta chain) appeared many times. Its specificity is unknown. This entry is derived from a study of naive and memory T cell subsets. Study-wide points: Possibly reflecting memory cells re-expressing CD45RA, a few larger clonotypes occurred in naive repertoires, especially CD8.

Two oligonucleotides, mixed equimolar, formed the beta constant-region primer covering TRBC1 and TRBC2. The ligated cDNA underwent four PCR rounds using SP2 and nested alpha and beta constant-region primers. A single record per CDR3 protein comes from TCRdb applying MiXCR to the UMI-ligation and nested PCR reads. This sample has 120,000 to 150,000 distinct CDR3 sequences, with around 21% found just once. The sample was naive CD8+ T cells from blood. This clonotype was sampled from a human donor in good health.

The DNA of the CDR3 is TGTGCCAGCAGTTACTGGAGCAATCAGCCCCAGCATTTT. Protein product: CASSYWSNQPQHF. The chain couples TRBV6-2 or TRBV6-3 to TRBJ1-5, with unresolved D. Germline V lookup: CDR1 MNHEY, CDR2 SVGEGT. V lost 1 base to trimming and J lost 1 base, with 2 bases between them. The CDR3 sequence is 13 residues long.